This record looks at one TCR beta chain sequence and its context. No antigen is known for it. Positive CCR7 selection of CD45RO-negative cells yielded the naive CD8 cells, and terminally differentiated effector memory CD45RA+ cells were excluded. This sample was included in a study of shared clonotypes between healthy human individuals. As for the study in general: CD4 naive and CD4 memory each took three plates per donor, while CD8 naive took two and CD8 memory one.

Only in-frame clones appear in the TCRdb table, and some are missing; sequencing was by immunoSEQ multiplex PCR. Of around 2,000,000 clones in the sample, about 93% were seen once. Germline CDR1 reads SGDLS; CDR2 reads YYNGEE. CDR3 size: 15 residues. The junction had 9 bases not matched to a gene; V was cut back by 0 bases and J by 7 bases. Study-level findings and limits: Lower generation probabilities were found for non-shared clonotypes than for those shared by all four donors.

This chain links TRBV9 with TRBJ1-1, with 7 nucleotides matching TRBD1. The specimen was naive CD8+ T cells from PBMCs. This TCR was sampled from a man aged 18-30 years in good health. Some clones in this sample may be carry-over from other donors' samples. This CDR3 is CASSVGGGRSSEAFF. Written as DNA, the CDR3 is TGTGCCAGCAGCGTAGGAGGGGGCCGAAGTAGTGAAGCTTTCTTT.